This T cell receptor (beta chain) was sequenced during a study of cytomegalovirus exposure and HLA in healthy donors. V was pared by 4 bases and J by 9 bases, with 12 bases of the junction left unmatched. CDR1 is MNHEY and CDR2 is SVGAGI in the germline V gene. This CDR3 has 16 amino acids. General study points: Being productive about 90% or about 30% of the time was typical of most TCR beta V segments in an earlier analysis.

The PCR had 60 Vbeta and 13 Jbeta primers. Sequencing was performed with immunoSEQ multiplex PCR; in TCRdb, only in-frame clones are kept and a portion is missing. The sample includes under 200,000 clones, roughly three quarters of them seen just once. To note about this clone: Its antigen is unknown.

Specimen: PBMCs. The clonotype was recovered from a woman in her fifties or sixties in good health and CMV-seropositive. The chain has TRBV6-5 and TRBJ2-7, with 13 bases aligning to TRBD2. CDR3 sequence: CASSSSGTSGASGQYF. CDR3 DNA sequence: TGTGCCAGCAGTTCATCCGGGACTAGCGGGGCATCGGGGCAGTACTTC.